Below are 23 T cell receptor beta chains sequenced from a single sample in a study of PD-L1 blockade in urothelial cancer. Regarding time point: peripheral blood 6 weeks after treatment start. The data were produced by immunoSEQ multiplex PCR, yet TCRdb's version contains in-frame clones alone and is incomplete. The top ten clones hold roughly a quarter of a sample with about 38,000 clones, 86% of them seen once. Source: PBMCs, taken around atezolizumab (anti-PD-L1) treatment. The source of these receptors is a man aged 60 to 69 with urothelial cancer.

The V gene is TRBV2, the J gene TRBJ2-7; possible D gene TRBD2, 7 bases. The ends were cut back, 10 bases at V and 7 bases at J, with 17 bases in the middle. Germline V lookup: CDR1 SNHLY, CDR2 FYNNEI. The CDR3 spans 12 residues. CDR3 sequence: CAIGGGAWEQYF. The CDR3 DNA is TGTGCCATCGGAGGGGGGGCCTGGGAGCAGTACTTC.

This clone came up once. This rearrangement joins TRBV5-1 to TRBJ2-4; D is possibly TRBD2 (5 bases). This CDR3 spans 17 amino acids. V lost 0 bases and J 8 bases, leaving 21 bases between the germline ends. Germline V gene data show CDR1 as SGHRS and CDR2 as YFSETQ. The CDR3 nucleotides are TGCGCCAGCAGCTTGGGGTACGCAGCGGACTCACCGGACATTCAGTACTTC. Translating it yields CASSLGYAADSPDIQYF.

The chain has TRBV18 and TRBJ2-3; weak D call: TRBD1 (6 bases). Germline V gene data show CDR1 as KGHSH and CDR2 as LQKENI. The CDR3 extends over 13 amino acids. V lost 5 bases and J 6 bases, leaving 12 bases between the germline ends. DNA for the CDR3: TGTGCCAGCTCAACTCACCAGGGGGATACGCAGTATTTT. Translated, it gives CASSTHQGDTQYF.

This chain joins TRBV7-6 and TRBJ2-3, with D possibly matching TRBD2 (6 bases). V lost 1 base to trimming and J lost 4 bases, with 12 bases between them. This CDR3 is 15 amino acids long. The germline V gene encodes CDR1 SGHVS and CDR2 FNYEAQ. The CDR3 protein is CASSLGVSGPDTQYF. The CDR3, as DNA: TGTGCCAGCAGCTTAGGGGTTAGCGGACCAGATACGCAGTATTTT.

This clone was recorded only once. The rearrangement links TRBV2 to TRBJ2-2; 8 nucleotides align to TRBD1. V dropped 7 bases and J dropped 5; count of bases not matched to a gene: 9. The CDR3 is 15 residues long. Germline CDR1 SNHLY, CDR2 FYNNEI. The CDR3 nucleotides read TGTGCCAGCACAGGACAGGGAGGAAGAACCGGGGAGCTGTTTTTT. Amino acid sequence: CASTGQGGRTGELFF.

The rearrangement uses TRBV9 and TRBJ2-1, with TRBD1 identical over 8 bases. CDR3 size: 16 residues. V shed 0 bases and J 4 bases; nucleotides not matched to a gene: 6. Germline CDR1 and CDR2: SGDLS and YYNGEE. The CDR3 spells CASSVVDRGFYNEQFF. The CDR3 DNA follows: TGTGCCAGCAGCGTAGTCGACAGGGGATTTTACAATGAGCAGTTCTTC.

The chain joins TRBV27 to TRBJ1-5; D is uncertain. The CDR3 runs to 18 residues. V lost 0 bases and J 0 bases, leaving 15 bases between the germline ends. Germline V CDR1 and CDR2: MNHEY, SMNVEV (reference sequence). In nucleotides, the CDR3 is TGTGCCAGCAGTTTATCCACAGTGTTGCACGGTAGCAATCAGCCCCAGCATTTT. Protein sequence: CASSLSTVLHGSNQPQHF.

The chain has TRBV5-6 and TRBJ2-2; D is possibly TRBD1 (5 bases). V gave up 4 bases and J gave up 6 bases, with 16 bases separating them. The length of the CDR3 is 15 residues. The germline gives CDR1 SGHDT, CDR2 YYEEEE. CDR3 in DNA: TGTGCCAGCAGCATGGGCGCAGGGTGGGCCGGGGAGCTGTTTTTT. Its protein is CASSMGAGWAGELFF.

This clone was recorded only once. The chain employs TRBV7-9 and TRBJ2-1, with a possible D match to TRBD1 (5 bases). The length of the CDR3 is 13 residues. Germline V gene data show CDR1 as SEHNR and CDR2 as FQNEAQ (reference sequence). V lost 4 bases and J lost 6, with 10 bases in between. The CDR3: CASSSKGPNEQFF. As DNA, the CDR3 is TGTGCCAGCAGCTCTAAGGGGCCCAATGAGCAGTTCTTC.

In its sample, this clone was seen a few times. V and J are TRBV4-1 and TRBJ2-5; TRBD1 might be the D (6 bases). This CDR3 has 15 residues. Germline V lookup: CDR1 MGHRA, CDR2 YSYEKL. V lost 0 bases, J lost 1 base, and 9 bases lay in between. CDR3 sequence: CASSQDGQRQETQYF. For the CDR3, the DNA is TGCGCCAGCAGCCAAGATGGACAGCGCCAAGAGACCCAGTACTTC.

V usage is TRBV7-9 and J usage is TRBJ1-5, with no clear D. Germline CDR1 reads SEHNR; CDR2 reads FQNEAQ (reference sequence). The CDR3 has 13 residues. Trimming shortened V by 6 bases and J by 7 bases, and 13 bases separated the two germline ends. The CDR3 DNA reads TGTGCCAGCAGTTTCGGACTCGGACAGCCCCAGCATTTT. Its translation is CASSFGLGQPQHF.

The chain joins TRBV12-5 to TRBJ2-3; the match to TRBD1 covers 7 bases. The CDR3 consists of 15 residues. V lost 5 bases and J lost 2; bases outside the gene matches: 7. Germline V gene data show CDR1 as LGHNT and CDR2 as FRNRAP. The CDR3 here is CASGVQGTYTDTQYF. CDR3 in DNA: TGTGCTAGTGGTGTACAGGGGACCTACACAGATACGCAGTATTTT.

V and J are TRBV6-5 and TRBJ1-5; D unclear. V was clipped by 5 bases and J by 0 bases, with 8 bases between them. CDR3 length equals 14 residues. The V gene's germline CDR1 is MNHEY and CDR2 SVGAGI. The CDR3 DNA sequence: TGTGCCAGCAGTCTCAGGAATAGCAATCAGCCCCAGCATTTT. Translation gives CASSLRNSNQPQHF.

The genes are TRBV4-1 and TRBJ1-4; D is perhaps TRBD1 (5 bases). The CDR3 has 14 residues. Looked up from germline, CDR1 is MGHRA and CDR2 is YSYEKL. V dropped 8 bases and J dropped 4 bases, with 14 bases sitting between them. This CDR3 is CASSKRGVNEKLFF. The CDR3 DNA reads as TGCGCCAGCTCAAAACGGGGGGTTAATGAAAAACTGTTTTTT.

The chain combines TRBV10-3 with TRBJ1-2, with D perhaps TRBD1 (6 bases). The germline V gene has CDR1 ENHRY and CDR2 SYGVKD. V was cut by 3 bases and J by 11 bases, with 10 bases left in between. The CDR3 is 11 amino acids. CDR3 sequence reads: CAISENRGYTF. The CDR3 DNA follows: TGTGCCATCAGTGAAAATAGGGGGTACACCTTC.

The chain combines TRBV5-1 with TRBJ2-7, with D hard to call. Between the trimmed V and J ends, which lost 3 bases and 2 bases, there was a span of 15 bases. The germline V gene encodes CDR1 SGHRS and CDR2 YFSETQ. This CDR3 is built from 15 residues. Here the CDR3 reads CASSSPDPLTYEQYF. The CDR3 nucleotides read TGCGCCAGCAGCTCCCCAGATCCTCTTACCTACGAGCAGTACTTC.

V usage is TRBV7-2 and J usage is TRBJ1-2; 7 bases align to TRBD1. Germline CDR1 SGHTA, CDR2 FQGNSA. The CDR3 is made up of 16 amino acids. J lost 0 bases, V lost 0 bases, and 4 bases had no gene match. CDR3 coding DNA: TGTGCCAGCAGCTTAGCGGACAGGCGAGCTAACTATGGCTACACCTTC. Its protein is CASSLADRRANYGYTF.

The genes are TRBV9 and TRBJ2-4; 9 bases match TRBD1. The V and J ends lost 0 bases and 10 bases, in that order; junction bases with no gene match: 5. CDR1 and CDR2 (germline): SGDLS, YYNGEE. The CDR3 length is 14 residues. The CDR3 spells CASSVEGTGPIQYF. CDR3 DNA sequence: TGTGCCAGCAGCGTAGAAGGGACAGGGCCGATTCAGTACTTC.

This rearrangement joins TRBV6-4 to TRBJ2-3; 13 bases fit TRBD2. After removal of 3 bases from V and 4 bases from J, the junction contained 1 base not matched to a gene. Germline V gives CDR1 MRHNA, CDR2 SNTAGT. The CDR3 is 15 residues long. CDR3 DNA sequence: TGTGCCAGCAGTGAAGGGACTAGCGGGGCAGATACGCAGTATTTT. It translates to CASSEGTSGADTQYF.

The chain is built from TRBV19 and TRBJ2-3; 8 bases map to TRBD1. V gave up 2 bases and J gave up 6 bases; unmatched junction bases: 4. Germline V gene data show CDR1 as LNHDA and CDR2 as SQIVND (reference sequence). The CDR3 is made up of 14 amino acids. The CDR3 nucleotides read TGTGCCAGTAGTATAACGACAGGGGCGGATACGCAGTATTTT. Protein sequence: CASSITTGADTQYF.

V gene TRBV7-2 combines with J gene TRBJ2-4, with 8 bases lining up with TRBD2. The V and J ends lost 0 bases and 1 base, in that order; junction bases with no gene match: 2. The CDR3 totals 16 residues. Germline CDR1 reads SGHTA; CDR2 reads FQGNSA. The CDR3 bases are TGTGCCAGCAGCTTAGCTGGCGGGGGGGCCAAAAACATTCAGTACTTC. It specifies CASSLAGGGAKNIQYF.

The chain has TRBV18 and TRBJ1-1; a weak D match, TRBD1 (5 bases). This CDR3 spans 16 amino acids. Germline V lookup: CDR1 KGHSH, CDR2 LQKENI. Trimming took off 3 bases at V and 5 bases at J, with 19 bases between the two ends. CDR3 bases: TGTGCCAGCTCACCGACCGTTACCGGGGGTATGACTGAAGCTTTCTTT. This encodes CASSPTVTGGMTEAFF. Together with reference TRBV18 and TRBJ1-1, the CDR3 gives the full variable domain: NAGVMQNPRHLVRRRGQEARLRCSPMKGHSHVYWYRQLPEEGLKFMVYLQKENIIDESGMPKERFSAEFPKEGPSILRIQQVVRGDSAAYFCASSPTVTGGMTEAFFGQGTRLTVV.

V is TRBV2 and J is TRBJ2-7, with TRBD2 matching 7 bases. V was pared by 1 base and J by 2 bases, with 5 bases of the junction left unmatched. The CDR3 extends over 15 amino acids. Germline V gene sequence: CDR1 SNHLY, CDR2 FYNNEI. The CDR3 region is CASSEGWGGAYEQYF. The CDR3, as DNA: TGTGCCAGCAGTGAAGGTTGGGGGGGGGCCTACGAGCAGTACTTC.